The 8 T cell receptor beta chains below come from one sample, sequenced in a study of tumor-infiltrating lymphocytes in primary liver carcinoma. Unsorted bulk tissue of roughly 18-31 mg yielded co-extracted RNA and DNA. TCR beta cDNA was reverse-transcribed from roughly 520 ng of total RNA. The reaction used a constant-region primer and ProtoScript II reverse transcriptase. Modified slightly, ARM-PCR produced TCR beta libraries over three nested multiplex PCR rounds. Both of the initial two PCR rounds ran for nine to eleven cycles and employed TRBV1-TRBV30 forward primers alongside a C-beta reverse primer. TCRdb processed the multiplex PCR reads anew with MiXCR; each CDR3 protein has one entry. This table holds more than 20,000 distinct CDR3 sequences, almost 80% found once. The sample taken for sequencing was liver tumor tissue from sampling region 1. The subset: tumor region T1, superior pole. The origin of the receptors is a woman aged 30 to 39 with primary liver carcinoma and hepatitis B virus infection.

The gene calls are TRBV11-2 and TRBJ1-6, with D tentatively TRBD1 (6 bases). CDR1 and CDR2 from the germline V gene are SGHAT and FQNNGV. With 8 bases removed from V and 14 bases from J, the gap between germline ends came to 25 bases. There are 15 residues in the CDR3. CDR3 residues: CASPITQGTSASLHF. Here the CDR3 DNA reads TGTGCCAGCCCCATCACCCAGGGGACTAGTGCATCCCTCCACTTT.

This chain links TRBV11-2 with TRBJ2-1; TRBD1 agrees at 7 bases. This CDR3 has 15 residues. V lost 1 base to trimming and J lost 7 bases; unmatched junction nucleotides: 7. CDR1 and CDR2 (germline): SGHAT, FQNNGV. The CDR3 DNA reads TGTGCCAGCAGCTTAGTCGGACAGGTAGGGAATGAGCAGTTCTTC. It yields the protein CASSLVGQVGNEQFF.

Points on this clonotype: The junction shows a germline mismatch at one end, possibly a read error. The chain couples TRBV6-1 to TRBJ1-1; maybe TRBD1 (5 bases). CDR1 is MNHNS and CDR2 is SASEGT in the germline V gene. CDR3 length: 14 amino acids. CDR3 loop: CASSVDWGYTQAFF. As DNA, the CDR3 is TGTGCCAGCAGTGTTGACTGGGGCTACACTCAAGCTTTCTTT.

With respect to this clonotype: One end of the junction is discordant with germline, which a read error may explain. The CDR3 is CTISDVGCIDEQFF. The DNA of the CDR3 is TGTACCATCAGTGATGTAGGGTGCATCGATGAGCAGTTCTTC. The rearrangement joins TRBV10-3 to TRBJ2-1; D remains unclear. Germline CDR1 reads ENHRY; CDR2 reads SYGVKD. The CDR3 is 14 residues long.

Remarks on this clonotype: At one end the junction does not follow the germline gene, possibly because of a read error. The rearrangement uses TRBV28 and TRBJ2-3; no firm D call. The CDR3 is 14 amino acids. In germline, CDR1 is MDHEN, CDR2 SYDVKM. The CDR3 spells CTSSPPPVPYTQYF. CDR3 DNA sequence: TGTACCAGCAGTCCCCCGCCGGTTCCGTATACGCAGTATTTT.

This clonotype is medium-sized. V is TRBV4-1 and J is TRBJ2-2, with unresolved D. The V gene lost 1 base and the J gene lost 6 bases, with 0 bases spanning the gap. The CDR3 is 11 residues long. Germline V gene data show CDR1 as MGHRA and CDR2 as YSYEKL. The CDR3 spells CASSQAGELFF. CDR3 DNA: TGCGCCAGCAGCCAAGCCGGGGAGCTGTTTTTT.

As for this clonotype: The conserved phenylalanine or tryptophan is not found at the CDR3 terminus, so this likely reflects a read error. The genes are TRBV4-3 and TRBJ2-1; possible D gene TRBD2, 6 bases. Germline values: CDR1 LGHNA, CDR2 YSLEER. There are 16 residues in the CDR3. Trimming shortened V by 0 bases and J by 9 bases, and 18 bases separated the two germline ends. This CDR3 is CASSQDAGSSYGEQFL. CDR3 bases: TGCGCCAGCAGCCAAGATGCGGGAAGCTCCTACGGTGAGCAGTTCTTA.

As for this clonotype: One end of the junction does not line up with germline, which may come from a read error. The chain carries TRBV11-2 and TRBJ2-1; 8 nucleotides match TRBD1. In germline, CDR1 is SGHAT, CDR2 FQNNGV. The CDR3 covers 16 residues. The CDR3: CTSSYEAGTGNPEQSF. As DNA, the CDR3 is TGTACCAGCAGCTACGAGGCCGGGACAGGCAATCCTGAGCAGTCCTTC.